The following is a T cell receptor beta chain sequence with its context. The antigen remains undetermined. These data originate in a study of regulatory and conventional T cells in RAG deficiency. Study-wide findings and caveats: Patient subsets had shorter CDR3s; Omenn Treg-Tconv overlap exceeded 80%.

Profiled with immunoSEQ multiplex PCR; TCRdb holds only in-frame clones, not every one. Here the sample spans tens of thousands of clones, over 80% being singletons. Blood CD4+ CD25-low CD127-high conventional T cells supplied the genomic DNA template. Germline V CDR1 and CDR2: MGHRA, YSYEKL. The CDR3 consists of 17 residues. Trimming left V 0 bases short and J 6 bases short, with 18 bases between. The same data also went into a second study, on regulatory T cells. This second study says: The primer mix had 52 TRBV and 13 TRBJ primers.

The TCR was taken from a human donor in good health. The rearrangement joins TRBV4-1 to TRBJ2-1; perhaps TRBD2 as D (6 bases). Sequencing input: CD4+ effector T cells sorted from blood. The CDR3 here is CASSQELGALGSNEQFF. The CDR3 DNA reads TGCGCCAGCAGCCAAGAACTCGGGGCGCTCGGGAGCAATGAGCAGTTCTTC.